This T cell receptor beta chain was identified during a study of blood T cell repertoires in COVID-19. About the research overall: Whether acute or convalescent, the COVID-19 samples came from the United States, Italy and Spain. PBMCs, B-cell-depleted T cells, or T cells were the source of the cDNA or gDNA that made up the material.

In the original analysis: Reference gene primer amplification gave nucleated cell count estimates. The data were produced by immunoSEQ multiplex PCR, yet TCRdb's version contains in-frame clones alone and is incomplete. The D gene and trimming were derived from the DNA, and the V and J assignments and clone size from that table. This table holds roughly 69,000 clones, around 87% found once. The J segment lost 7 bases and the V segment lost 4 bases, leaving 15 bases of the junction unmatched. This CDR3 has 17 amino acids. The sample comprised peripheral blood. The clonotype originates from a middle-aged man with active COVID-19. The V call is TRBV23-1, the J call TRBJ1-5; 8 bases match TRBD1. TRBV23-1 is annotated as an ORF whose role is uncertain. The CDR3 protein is CASSPETGQGMRQPQHF. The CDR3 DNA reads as TGCGCCAGCAGTCCGGAGACTGGACAGGGAATGCGGCAGCCCCAGCATTTT.